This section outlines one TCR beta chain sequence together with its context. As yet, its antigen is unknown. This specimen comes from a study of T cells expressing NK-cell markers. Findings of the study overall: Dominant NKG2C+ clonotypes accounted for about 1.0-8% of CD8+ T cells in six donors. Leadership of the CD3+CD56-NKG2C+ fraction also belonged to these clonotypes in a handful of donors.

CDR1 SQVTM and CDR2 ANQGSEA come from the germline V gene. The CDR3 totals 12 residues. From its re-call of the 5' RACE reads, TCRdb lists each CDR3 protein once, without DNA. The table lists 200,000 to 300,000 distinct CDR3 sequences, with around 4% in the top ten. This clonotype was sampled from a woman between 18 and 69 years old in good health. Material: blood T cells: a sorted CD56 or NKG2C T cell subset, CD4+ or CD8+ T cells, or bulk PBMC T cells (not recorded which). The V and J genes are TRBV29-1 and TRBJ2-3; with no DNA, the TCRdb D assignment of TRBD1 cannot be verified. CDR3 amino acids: CSGARGADTQYF.